This T cell receptor (beta chain) came from a study of shared clonotypes between healthy human individuals. General observations from the study: The sharing of approximately 4.6% of naive CD4 clonotypes was seen across several donors. Naive subsets, compared against memory subsets, generally had larger estimated richness values.

Germline V gene sequence: CDR1 SGHTA, CDR2 FQGNSA. J was trimmed by 6 bases and V by 2 bases; bases with no gene match: 7. The CDR3 runs to 17 residues. As processed by the authors: From ImmunoSEQ came sequences covering only the junction and carrying no quality scores, so filtering differed. Produced via immunoSEQ multiplex PCR; TCRdb's table is partial and in-frame only. V, J and clone size derive from that table, while D and trimming were established from the DNA sequence. The data show a few million clones, with around nine tenths seen just once and roughly 0.14% held by the top ten. Turning to this clone: Its cognate antigen is unknown.

Donors were healthy HIV-negative adults without recently reported acute infections or vaccinations. The sequence derives from a man aged 18 to 30 in good health. V gene TRBV7-2 combines with J gene TRBJ2-2; TRBD1 aligns across 12 bases. The source material was naive CD4+ T cells sorted from blood. Subset of the sample: CD45RA+ positively selected. The CDR3: CASSLSSGTGGPGELFF. As DNA, the CDR3 is TGTGCCAGCAGCTTATCGAGCGGGACAGGGGGCCCCGGGGAGCTGTTTTTT.